One and the same sample provided the 29 T cell receptor beta chains below, sequenced in a study of CXCR3-negative and CXCR3-positive naive CD8 T cells. The antigens of these receptors remain unknown. It was by 5' RACE with UMI labels that the TRB cDNA libraries were prepared. TCRdb reprocessed the 5' RACE reads and reports one entry per CDR3 protein, with no DNA. The specimen's table records 150,000 to 180,000 distinct CDR3 sequences. Study-wide findings and caveats: More hydrophobic TRB CDR3s were found in CXCR3-positive naive cells than in CXCR3-negative naive cells.

The sequencing input was naive CXCR3+ CD8+ T cells from blood. The subset denotes: CD45RO-CCR7+CD27+CD95- naive CD8+ T cells expressing CXCR3 (TNR3+). Receptor source: a human donor in good health. Some clones in this sample may be carry-over from other donors' samples.

CDR3 loop: CSVEKGIVPGELFF. The chain recombines TRBV29-1 with TRBJ2-2; TCRdb calls TRBD1, which cannot be checked without DNA. The germline V gene has CDR1 SQVTM and CDR2 ANQGSEA. CDR3 size: 14 residues.

The rearrangement joins TRBV4-3 to TRBJ2-2; absent DNA, TCRdb's TRBD2 call cannot be checked. Germline V gives CDR1 LGHNA, CDR2 YSLEER. The CDR3 totals 15 residues. The CDR3 sequence is CASSPSGVIAGELFF.

The J gene is TRBJ1-2, the V gene TRBV25-1. The CDR3 length is 11 residues. Looked up from germline, CDR1 is MGHDK and CDR2 is SYGVNS. The CDR3 loop reads CASSGNYGYTF.

V is TRBV25-1 and J is TRBJ2-7. This CDR3 has 16 amino acids. Germline V gives CDR1 MGHDK, CDR2 SYGVNS. CDR3 sequence reads: CASSEVVQESSYEQYF.

V usage is TRBV28 and J usage is TRBJ2-5; there is no DNA to check the TCRdb D call of TRBD1. Germline lookup yields CDR1 MDHEN and CDR2 SYDVKM. CDR3 length: 13 residues. CDR3 in amino acids: CASRARGQETQYF. Full variable domain (missing parts from reference TRBV28 and TRBJ2-5): DVKVTQSSRYLVKRTGEKVFLECVQDMDHENMFWYRQDPGLGLRLIYFSYDVKMKEKGDIPEGYSVSREKKERFSLILESASTNQTSMYLCASRARGQETQYFGPGTRLLVL.

The V gene is TRBV28, the J gene TRBJ1-5; checking the TCRdb D call of TRBD1 is not possible without DNA. The CDR3 contains 15 residues. Germline V gene lookup returns CDR1 MDHEN and CDR2 SYDVKM. The CDR3 sequence: CASTTREDSNQPQHF.

The chain combines TRBV29-1 with TRBJ2-5; absent DNA, TCRdb's TRBD1 call cannot be checked. The CDR3 is 16 amino acids. CDR1 is SQVTM and CDR2 is ANQGSEA in the germline V gene. The CDR3 sequence: CSVEDGGHRYQETQYF.

The J gene is TRBJ2-5, the V gene TRBV12-3 or TRBV12-4; lacking DNA, the TRBD1 call made by TCRdb goes unchecked. This CDR3 has 14 amino acids. CDR3 region: CASSPLDRVGTQYF.

This rearrangement joins TRBV6-5 to TRBJ2-5; TCRdb gives TRBD2 as the D gene, but with no DNA this cannot be confirmed. Germline V CDR1 and CDR2: MNHEY, SVGAGI. The CDR3 consists of 17 residues. This CDR3 reads CASSYSKGVKGGETQYF.

The chain combines TRBV7-9 with TRBJ2-3. In germline, CDR1 is SEHNR, CDR2 FQNEAQ (reference sequence). The CDR3 loop spans 12 amino acids. CDR3 protein: CASSFRWDTQYF.

The rearrangement uses TRBV7-8 and TRBJ2-3; TCRdb indicates TRBD1, and absent DNA this call remains unverified. The length of the CDR3 is 17 residues. Germline-derived CDR1 and CDR2 are SGHVS and FQNEAQ. CDR3 sequence: CASSHPDSLTPTDTQYF.

This rearrangement joins TRBV7-9 to TRBJ2-7. The CDR3 consists of 16 residues. The germline gives CDR1 SEHNR, CDR2 FQNEAQ (reference sequence). The CDR3 sequence is CASSLGPSQKSYEQYF.

The chain employs TRBV11-2 and TRBJ2-2; TCRdb proposes TRBD1, but this gene call is untestable without DNA. This CDR3 has 14 amino acids. Germline V gene data show CDR1 as SGHAT and CDR2 as FQNNGV. This chain's CDR3 is CASSFKGGVGELFF.

The chain links TRBV5-4 to TRBJ2-7; TCRdb selects TRBD1, and the lack of DNA leaves this call unchecked. CDR3 size: 16 residues. From germline, CDR1 is SGHNT and CDR2 YYREEE (reference sequence). The CDR3 loop is CASSFDRGEYSYEQYF.

The chain joins TRBV4-3 to TRBJ2-1; TCRdb returns TRBD1, unconfirmable since there is no DNA. Per the germline V gene, CDR1 is LGHNA and CDR2 is YSLEER. The CDR3 is made up of 15 amino acids. The CDR3 is CASSQRQGSYNEQFF.

The rearrangement joins TRBV28 to TRBJ2-2; TCRdb indicates TRBD2, and absent DNA this call remains unverified. The germline gives CDR1 MDHEN, CDR2 SYDVKM. The CDR3 length is 16 residues. The CDR3 protein is CASSLTSGSNTGELFF.

V is TRBV9 and J is TRBJ1-3. The CDR3 sequence is 13 residues long. Germline loops: CDR1 SGDLS, CDR2 YYNGEE. This CDR3 reads CASSVWSGNTIYF.

The chain is built from TRBV29-1 and TRBJ1-5. This CDR3 has 14 residues. CDR1 and CDR2 (germline): SQVTM, ANQGSEA. CDR3 protein: CSVIFRESNQPQHF.

J is TRBJ2-1 and V is TRBV28; the D call from TCRdb, TRBD1, cannot be confirmed without DNA. The CDR3 is made up of 16 amino acids. The germline CDR1 and CDR2 sequences are MDHEN and SYDVKM. The CDR3 spells CASSPVERSPYNEQFF.

This chain connects TRBV20-1 to TRBJ2-7; TCRdb calls TRBD2, which cannot be checked without DNA. Germline V gene data show CDR1 as DFQATT and CDR2 as SNEGSKA (reference sequence). This CDR3 contains 15 residues. CDR3 residues: CSARAGGLAVYEQYF.

This chain joins TRBV28 and TRBJ2-3; the D call of TRBD1 rests on TCRdb alone, since no DNA is present to check it. The CDR3 covers 15 residues. The V gene's germline CDR1 is MDHEN and CDR2 SYDVKM. CDR3 residues: CASSLTGDSTDTQYF.

The V call is TRBV12-3 or TRBV12-4, the J call TRBJ1-5; TCRdb's D call, TRBD1, is unchecked because there is no DNA. CDR3 length: 16 residues. This CDR3 is CASSRRGQGVNQPQHF.

The chain links TRBV14 to TRBJ2-7; TCRdb reports TRBD1, a call that lacks DNA to check it against. CDR3 length: 18 residues. The V gene's germline CDR1 is SGHDN and CDR2 FVKESK. CDR3: CASSHGGLRSGPTYEQYF.

The chain recombines TRBV7-3 with TRBJ2-1; the D call from TCRdb, TRBD1, cannot be confirmed without DNA. Germline V gene data show CDR1 as SGHTA and CDR2 as FQGTGA. CDR3 size: 15 residues. CDR3 sequence reads: CASSLMGGTGNEQFF.

The chain has TRBV7-3 and TRBJ2-3; TCRdb's assignment of TRBD1 cannot be checked, as there is no DNA. Germline CDR1 and CDR2: SGHTA and FQGTGA. The CDR3 sequence is 16 residues long. CDR3 protein: CASSLVAGVSTDTQYF.

The CDR3 protein is CSGDTGDYGYTF. This chain links TRBV29-1 with TRBJ1-2; TCRdb calls TRBD1, which cannot be checked without DNA. This CDR3 is 12 amino acids long. CDR1 and CDR2 from the germline V gene are SQVTM and ANQGSEA.

The chain combines TRBV2 with TRBJ2-2; TCRdb picks TRBD2, but there is no DNA to check that call. Germline CDR1 is SNHLY and CDR2 is FYNNEI. CDR3 length: 13 amino acids. CDR3 sequence: CASSEEGSGELFF.

The chain's CDR3 is CASSLSEVEVAGDTQYF. V and J are TRBV7-9 and TRBJ2-3; there is no DNA to check the TCRdb D call of TRBD2. The CDR3 loop spans 17 amino acids. The V gene's germline CDR1 is SEHNR and CDR2 FQNEAQ (reference sequence).

V is TRBV28 and J is TRBJ2-5; the D gene TCRdb calls, TRBD1, cannot be checked with no DNA. Germline-derived CDR1 and CDR2 are MDHEN and SYDVKM. The CDR3 sequence is 16 residues long. CDR3 sequence reads: CASSSIRDREVETQYF.